This is a list of T cell receptor beta chains from one sample in a study of blood T cell repertoires in COVID-19. The repertoire was sequenced with immunoSEQ multiplex PCR; TCRdb's copy has only in-frame clones and lacks some. The data show 150,000 to 200,000 clones, approximately 80% seen once. The sequencing sample was made of PBMCs or T cells enriched from blood (not recorded which). The receptors stem from a man in his 70s who had been exposed to COVID-19. Both conserved end residues are part of each CDR3. Each record gives: clone size, J gene, V gene, D gene, CDR3 protein, CDR3 DNA. D genes are given only for firm matches. Only some rows state a clone size, as once, few, many or a class for expanded clones.

abundance: NA; j_gene: TRBJ2-6; v_gene: TRBV15; d_gene: NA; CDR3aa: CATRISGANVLTF; CDR3nt: TGTGCCACCCGTATCTCTGGGGCCAACGTCCTGACTTTC
abundance: NA; j_gene: TRBJ2-3; v_gene: TRBV29-1; d_gene: NA; CDR3aa: CSVRLRKADTQYF; CDR3nt: TGCAGCGTGAGACTCCGAAAAGCAGATACGCAGTATTTT
abundance: NA; j_gene: TRBJ2-3; v_gene: TRBV29-1; d_gene: NA; CDR3aa: CSVEMGRRTDTQYF; CDR3nt: TGCAGCGTTGAAATGGGTCGGAGGACAGATACGCAGTATTTT
abundance: NA; j_gene: TRBJ2-2; v_gene: TRBV4-1; d_gene: NA; CDR3aa: CASSQVLSQGTGELFF; CDR3nt: TGCGCCAGCAGCCAAGTTTTAAGTCAGGGGACCGGGGAGCTGTTTTTT
abundance: few; j_gene: TRBJ1-5; v_gene: TRBV5-6; d_gene: NA; CDR3aa: CASSLGQGMKGNQPQHF; CDR3nt: TGTGCCAGCAGCTTGGGGCAGGGAATGAAGGGCAATCAGCCCCAGCATTTT
abundance: NA; j_gene: TRBJ2-7; v_gene: TRBV12-3/TRBV12-4; d_gene: NA; CDR3aa: CASSLDTAYEQYF; CDR3nt: TGTGCCAGCAGTTTGGACACGGCCTACGAGCAGTACTTC
abundance: NA; j_gene: TRBJ2-3; v_gene: TRBV9; d_gene: NA; CDR3aa: CASSAERLGTDTQYF; CDR3nt: TGTGCCAGCAGCGCCGAACGGCTAGGTACAGATACGCAGTATTTT
abundance: NA; j_gene: TRBJ2-1; v_gene: TRBV11-2; d_gene: TRBD2; CDR3aa: CASSLALGAREGEGNEQFF; CDR3nt: TGTGCCAGCAGCTTAGCGTTGGGGGCGCGGGAGGGTGAAGGCAATGAGCAGTTCTTC
abundance: NA; j_gene: TRBJ2-4; v_gene: TRBV2; d_gene: NA; CDR3aa: CASSQITPGDIQYF; CDR3nt: TGTGCCAGCAGTCAAATAACCCCGGGGGACATTCAGTACTTC
abundance: NA; j_gene: TRBJ2-3; v_gene: TRBV24-1; d_gene: TRBD2; CDR3aa: CATSEASGLGGTDTQYF; CDR3nt: TGTGCCACCAGTGAGGCTAGCGGGCTGGGGGGCACAGATACGCAGTATTTT
abundance: NA; j_gene: TRBJ1-5; v_gene: TRBV18; d_gene: NA; CDR3aa: CASSPSALGNSNQPQHF; CDR3nt: TGTGCCAGCTCACCGAGCGCACTGGGTAATAGCAATCAGCCCCAGCATTTT
abundance: NA; j_gene: TRBJ2-7; v_gene: TRBV6-6; d_gene: TRBD1; CDR3aa: CASSATPGQGALLSSYEQYF; CDR3nt: TGTGCCAGCAGCGCGACACCGGGACAGGGGGCGCTCCTCAGCTCCTACGAGCAGTACTTC
abundance: NA; j_gene: TRBJ2-1; v_gene: TRBV7-2; d_gene: TRBD2; CDR3aa: CASSLQRGLAYNEQFF; CDR3nt: TGTGCCAGCAGCTTACAGCGGGGGTTAGCCTACAATGAGCAGTTCTTC
abundance: NA; j_gene: TRBJ2-1; v_gene: TRBV3-1/TRBV3-2; d_gene: NA; CDR3aa: CASSQAGLYNEQFF; CDR3nt: TGTGCCAGCAGCCAAGCGGGACTCTACAATGAGCAGTTCTTC
abundance: NA; j_gene: TRBJ2-6; v_gene: TRBV5-8; d_gene: TRBD1; CDR3aa: CASSFGDRVRAGANVLTF; CDR3nt: TGTGCCAGCAGCTTCGGGGACAGGGTACGCGCTGGGGCCAACGTCCTGACTTTC
abundance: few; j_gene: TRBJ1-2; v_gene: TRBV19; d_gene: NA; CDR3aa: CASSAQGQSNYGYTF; CDR3nt: TGTGCCAGTAGTGCACAGGGCCAATCTAACTATGGCTACACCTTC
abundance: NA; j_gene: TRBJ1-2; v_gene: TRBV7-9; d_gene: NA; CDR3aa: CASTYFTGSNYGYTF; CDR3nt: TGTGCCAGCACCTATTTCACAGGGTCGAACTATGGCTACACCTTC
abundance: many; j_gene: TRBJ2-3; v_gene: TRBV24-1; d_gene: TRBD2; CDR3aa: CATSPRTSGRGTDTQYF; CDR3nt: TGTGCCACCAGTCCTAGGACTAGCGGGAGGGGCACAGATACGCAGTATTTT
abundance: NA; j_gene: TRBJ1-5; v_gene: TRBV28; d_gene: NA; CDR3aa: CASSSPQQPQHF; CDR3nt: TGTGCCAGCAGTTCCCCCCAACAGCCCCAGCATTTT
abundance: few; j_gene: TRBJ2-1; v_gene: TRBV5-8; d_gene: TRBD2; CDR3aa: CASSLVKLAGGLNEQFF; CDR3nt: TGTGCCAGCAGCTTGGTTAAACTAGCGGGGGGCCTCAATGAGCAGTTCTTC
abundance: NA; j_gene: TRBJ1-2; v_gene: TRBV3-1/TRBV3-2; d_gene: NA; CDR3aa: CASSQDNVRLNYGYTF; CDR3nt: TGTGCCAGCAGCCAAGATAACGTCCGCCTAAACTATGGCTACACCTTC
abundance: NA; j_gene: TRBJ1-4; v_gene: TRBV4-1; d_gene: NA; CDR3aa: CASSQFAGQSEKLFF; CDR3nt: TGCGCCAGCAGCCAATTTGCAGGGCAGAGTGAAAAACTGTTTTTT
abundance: NA; j_gene: TRBJ1-3; v_gene: TRBV6-5; d_gene: NA; CDR3aa: CASFSGFAGNTIYF; CDR3nt: TGTGCCAGCTTCTCAGGATTTGCTGGAAACACCATATATTTT
abundance: few; j_gene: TRBJ2-3; v_gene: TRBV14; d_gene: TRBD2; CDR3aa: CASSQDRVAGLDTQYF; CDR3nt: TGTGCCAGCAGCCAAGATCGGGTAGCGGGCCTAGATACGCAGTATTTT
abundance: NA; j_gene: TRBJ1-2; v_gene: TRBV25-1; d_gene: TRBD1; CDR3aa: CASSRTGLNYGYTF; CDR3nt: TGTGCCAGCAGCCGGACAGGGCTCAACTATGGCTACACCTTC
abundance: NA; j_gene: TRBJ2-1; v_gene: TRBV6-4; d_gene: TRBD1; CDR3aa: CASSFIGGKGTGQFF; CDR3nt: TGTGCCAGCAGTTTCATAGGGGGCAAGGGCACTGGACAGTTCTTC
abundance: NA; j_gene: TRBJ2-2; v_gene: TRBV19; d_gene: NA; CDR3aa: CASSVGGGPTGELFF; CDR3nt: TGTGCCAGTAGCGTAGGGGGAGGGCCTACCGGGGAGCTGTTTTTT